The rows below give T cell receptor beta chains drawn from one sample of a study of blood T cell repertoires in COVID-19. The protocol was immunoSEQ multiplex PCR, while the TCRdb copy is restricted to in-frame clones and leaves out a portion. Of roughly 340,000 clones listed, around 91% are singletons. Sample: peripheral blood. The receptors stem from a woman younger than 30 who had recovered from COVID-19. CDR3s include the opening cysteine and the closing phenylalanine or tryptophan. A D gene is named only where the DNA matches it firmly. Rows may omit the clone size; those that give it use once, few, many or a size class.

TRBV5-1,TRBJ2-5,NA,NA,CASSLAARAGETQYF,TGCGCCAGCAGCTTGGCTGCCAGGGCGGGGGAGACCCAGTACTTC
TRBV19,TRBJ2-1,TRBD2,once,CASTPSGLAGAVNEQFF,TGTGCCAGTACCCCCTCGGGGCTAGCGGGAGCGGTCAATGAGCAGTTCTTC
TRBV6-2/TRBV6-3,TRBJ2-1,TRBD2,NA,CASSSGLAGVANEQFF,TGTGCCAGCAGCTCGGGACTAGCGGGAGTTGCGAATGAGCAGTTCTTC
TRBV7-7,TRBJ2-1,TRBD2,NA,CASSPRASGPNEQFF,TGTGCCAGCAGCCCCAGGGCTAGCGGGCCCAATGAGCAGTTCTTC
TRBV27,TRBJ2-2,NA,NA,CASSGYPVSAGELFF,TGTGCCAGCAGTGGGTATCCGGTGAGCGCCGGGGAGCTGTTTTTT
TRBV25-1,TRBJ1-2,TRBD1,NA,CASSEWDRESGYTF,TGTGCCAGCAGTGAATGGGACAGGGAAAGTGGCTACACCTTC
TRBV5-1,TRBJ2-1,TRBD2,once,CASSYAGTSSYNEQFF,TGCGCCAGCAGCTACGCCGGGACTAGCAGCTACAATGAGCAGTTCTTC
TRBV29-1,TRBJ1-5,NA,NA,CSAAGGLNQPQHF,TGCAGCGCTGCGGGGGGCCTCAATCAGCCCCAGCATTTT
TRBV10-2,TRBJ1-2,TRBD1,NA,CAIQQGADGYTF,TGCGCCATCCAACAGGGGGCAGATGGCTACACCTTC
TRBV9,TRBJ2-1,NA,NA,CASSIDGGGHNEQFF,TGTGCCAGCAGCATAGACGGTGGGGGCCACAATGAGCAGTTCTTC
TRBV2,TRBJ2-2,NA,once,CASSPLTSDGELFF,TGTGCCAGCAGTCCCCTGACTAGTGACGGGGAGCTGTTTTTT
TRBV4-1,TRBJ1-1,NA,NA,CASSQGEGWSTEAFF,TGCGCCAGCAGCCAAGGGGAGGGGTGGTCGACTGAAGCTTTCTTT
TRBV5-8,TRBJ1-1,TRBD1,NA,CASSLRSRGAEAFF,TGTGCCAGCAGCCTGCGGAGCAGGGGGGCTGAAGCTTTCTTT
TRBV2,TRBJ1-6,NA,once,CASSAQGSSYNSPLHF,TGTGCCAGCAGTGCACAGGGTTCCTCCTATAATTCACCCCTCCACTTT
TRBV3-1/TRBV3-2,TRBJ2-2,TRBD2,NA,CASSQDRLAGGRFTGELFF,TGTGCCAGCAGCCAAGATCGACTAGCGGGAGGGCGGTTCACCGGGGAGCTGTTTTTT
TRBV7-9,TRBJ2-1,NA,NA,CASSPPEDHNEQFF,TGTGCCAGCAGCCCCCCCGAGGATCACAATGAGCAGTTCTTC
TRBV27,TRBJ1-2,TRBD1,NA,CASRDLAGGGNYGYTF,TGTGCCAGCAGGGATCTTGCAGGGGGCGGGAACTATGGCTACACCTTC
TRBV10-2,TRBJ2-3,TRBD2,NA,CASTVREGLTDTQYF,TGCGCCAGCACAGTGCGGGAGGGCCTAACAGATACGCAGTATTTT
TRBV5-1,TRBJ1-6,NA,NA,CASSLFDGGNSPLHF,TGCGCCAGCAGTTTATTCGACGGAGGCAATTCACCCCTCCACTTT
TRBV6-1,TRBJ1-5,NA,NA,CASSGVAGLGSNQPQHF,TGTGCCAGCAGTGGTGTGGCAGGGTTGGGTAGCAATCAGCCCCAGCATTTT
TRBV24-1,TRBJ1-1,NA,NA,CATSDPGENTEAFF,TGTGCCACCAGTGACCCGGGAGAGAACACTGAAGCTTTCTTT
TRBV15,TRBJ2-3,TRBD2,NA,CATSRDESGRGADTQYF,TGTGCCACCAGCAGAGATGAGAGCGGGAGGGGTGCAGATACGCAGTATTTT
TRBV15,TRBJ2-3,TRBD2,NA,CATSSASGSPTDTQYF,TGTGCCACCAGCAGTGCTAGCGGGAGCCCCACAGATACGCAGTATTTT
TRBV6-1,TRBJ2-5,TRBD2,NA,CASSETGTSGQETQYF,TGTGCCAGCAGTGAAACTGGGACTAGCGGCCAAGAGACCCAGTACTTC
TRBV9,TRBJ2-3,TRBD2,NA,CASSVLAGAADTQYF,TGTGCCAGCAGCGTACTAGCGGGAGCGGCAGATACGCAGTATTTT
TRBV6-4,TRBJ1-2,TRBD1,few,CASSPEGQGNYGYTF,TGTGCCAGCAGTCCTGAAGGACAGGGGAACTATGGCTACACCTTC
TRBV18,TRBJ1-1,TRBD1,NA,CASSLGGTENTEAFF,TGTGCCAGCTCACTTGGAGGGACAGAGAACACTGAAGCTTTCTTT